What follows are 10 T cell receptor beta chains derived from one specimen sequenced in a study of regulatory T cells in long-lasting Graves disease. Described time point: newly diagnosed GD, antithyroid drugs for less than 3 months. The TCR library was prepared using RNA isolated from PBMCs. Arm-PCR with iRepertoire HTBI primers amplified the CDR3 regions for these TCR beta libraries. TCRdb itself ran the multiplex PCR reads through MiXCR, one entry per CDR3 protein. This table holds hundreds of thousands of distinct CDR3 sequences, 15% to 20% found once. The sample was also reused in another study, on T cells in Graves' hyperthyroidism and ophthalmopathy.

The material was peripheral blood mononuclear cells (PBMCs), obtained at new diagnosis, from a patient treated with antithyroid drugs. Receptors were obtained from a middle-aged woman with Graves disease.

This clonotype was recorded at least ten times. The V gene is TRBV2, the J gene TRBJ2-3; 11 bases agree with TRBD2. The germline V gene has CDR1 SNHLY and CDR2 FYNNEI. CDR3 length: 18 amino acids. Trimming took 2 bases from V and 0 from J; bases not matched to a gene: 7. CDR3 amino acids: CASSELAGGTTSTDTQYF. The CDR3 DNA sequence: TGTGCCAGCAGTGAACTAGCGGGGGGCACGACTAGCACAGATACGCAGTATTTT.

As to this clonotype: A read error may account for a junction end that differs from germline. CDR3 sequence reads: CASSPALSNEELFF. CDR3 DNA sequence: TGTGCCAGCTCACCCGCACTCTCTAATGAAGAACTGTTTTTT. The chain carries TRBV18 and TRBJ1-4; no clear D gene. Germline V gene lookup returns CDR1 KGHSH and CDR2 LQKENI. This CDR3 spans 14 amino acids.

This clonotype has only one observation. The J gene is TRBJ2-1, the V gene TRBV9, with a tentative D call TRBD1 (5 bases). This CDR3 contains 13 residues. V was trimmed by 0 bases and J by 9 bases, leaving 10 bases between them. Germline V gives CDR1 SGDLS, CDR2 YYNGEE. The CDR3 here is CASSVDGHGEQFF. CDR3 nucleotides: TGTGCCAGCAGCGTAGACGGACACGGTGAGCAGTTCTTC.

Concerning this clonotype itself: Without the conserved terminal phenylalanine or tryptophan, this CDR3 likely stems from a read error. The chain is built from TRBV30 and TRBJ1-1; D unresolved. Trimming cost V 2 bases and J 8 bases, with 6 bases left between them. CDR1 and CDR2 (germline): GTSNPN, SVGIG (reference sequence). The CDR3 totals 10 residues. For the CDR3, the DNA is TGTGCCTGGAGTCGCAGAGAAGCTTTCTCT. It is translated as CAWSRREAFS.

J is TRBJ1-2 and V is TRBV20-1; maybe TRBD1 (6 bases). CDR3 size: 14 residues. From germline, CDR1 is DFQATT and CDR2 SNEGSKA (reference sequence). V was cut by 5 bases and J by 6 bases, with 19 bases left in between. CDR3 in DNA: TGCAGTGCTGGGACCTCAGACAGGCAGAATGGCTACACCTTC. The encoded protein is CSAGTSDRQNGYTF.

This clonotype was counted between two and nine times. CDR3 amino acids: CSAIGQSNTEAFF. The CDR3 nucleotides read TGCAGTGCTATAGGACAGTCGAACACTGAAGCTTTCTTT. The chain is built from TRBV20-1 and TRBJ1-1, with TRBD1 as a possible D gene (6 bases). The CDR3 has 13 amino acids. From germline, CDR1 is DFQATT and CDR2 SNEGSKA (reference sequence). V was clipped by 4 bases and J by 1 base, with 10 bases between them.

The rearrangement joins TRBV19 to TRBJ1-3; D is perhaps TRBD1 (5 bases). V lost 3 bases to trimming and J lost 2 bases, with 8 bases between them. The CDR3 is made up of 14 amino acids. In germline, CDR1 is LNHDA, CDR2 SQIVND (reference sequence). The CDR3 DNA sequence: TGTGCCAGTAGTATGAGGGGAGCTGGAAACACCATATATTTT. This sequence encodes CASSMRGAGNTIYF.

This clonotype was counted at least ten times. The chain has TRBV24-1 and TRBJ2-2; 7 positions match TRBD1. This CDR3 contains 15 residues. Germline lookup yields CDR1 KGHDR and CDR2 SFDVKD. Trimming cost V 5 bases and J 3 bases; bases outside gene matches: 5. The CDR3 DNA is TGTGCCACCAGTGCCAACGACAGGGACACCGGGGAGCTGTTTTTT. This gives the protein CATSANDRDTGELFF.

V gene TRBV13 combines with J gene TRBJ1-1, with D tentatively TRBD1 (5 bases). The germline CDR1 and CDR2 sequences are PRHDT and FYEKMQ (reference sequence). The CDR3 spans 18 residues. V was shortened by 0 bases and J by 4 bases, with 21 bases between the two germline ends. The CDR3 protein is CASSLGDNRRGRVTEAFF. Written as DNA, the CDR3 is TGTGCCAGCAGCTTAGGGGACAACCGAAGAGGGCGTGTCACTGAAGCTTTCTTT.

A word on this clonotype: One base away lies a much larger clone, so this may be a sequencing read error. The chain uses TRBV11-2 and TRBJ2-4; TRBD1 matches 7 bases. The last part of the DNA fits TRBJ2-5 better; the J call may be wrong. This CDR3 has 16 residues. CDR1 and CDR2 (germline): SGHAT, FQNNGV. Written as DNA, the CDR3 is TGTGCCAGCGGCCTAACCCGAAACTACAGGGGTGAGACCCAGTACTTC. Encoded protein: CASGLTRNYRGETQYF.